These 5 T cell receptor beta chains originate from one sample sequenced in a study of glioma-infiltrating T cells after dendritic cell vaccination. As for time point: after dendritic cell vaccination, including at tumor progression/relapse. Produced via immunoSEQ multiplex PCR; TCRdb's table is partial and in-frame only. The data show some 58,000 clones, about 85% seen once. Specimen: blood, collected after dendritic cell vaccination. The receptor set was obtained from a human donor with glioblastoma.

This clone showed up just once. This rearrangement joins TRBV10-3 to TRBJ2-3, with TRBD2 matching over 13 bases. Germline loops: CDR1 ENHRY, CDR2 SYGVKD. V lost 10 bases and J lost 4; bases outside the gene matches: 5. The CDR3 consists of 14 residues. The CDR3 loop reads CATTSGGAADTQYF. As DNA, the CDR3 is TGTGCCACTACTAGCGGGGGGGCTGCAGATACGCAGTATTTT.

The gene calls are TRBV29-1 and TRBJ2-5; 9 bases are shared with TRBD1. This CDR3 region has 13 residues. From germline, CDR1 is SQVTM and CDR2 ANQGSEA. V shed 6 bases, J shed 4 bases, and the junction held 6 bases outside the gene matches. The DNA of the CDR3 is TGCAGCGTCGCGGGACAGGGCATAGAGACCCAGTACTTC. Amino acids: CSVAGQGIETQYF.

The genes are TRBV7-6 and TRBJ2-1; D perhaps matches TRBD2 (6 bases). Trimming took off 5 bases at V and 2 bases at J, with 16 bases between the two ends. Germline-derived CDR1 and CDR2 are SGHVS and FNYEAQ. The CDR3 consists of 16 residues. The CDR3 DNA follows: TGTGCCAGCAGCGCCCCCCGGGACTCCCCCTACAATGAGCAGTTCTTC. Translated, it gives CASSAPRDSPYNEQFF.

The chain joins TRBV4-3 to TRBJ2-1; TRBD2 matches 7 bases. The V gene's germline CDR1 is LGHNA and CDR2 YSLEER. The CDR3 covers 17 residues. The V and J ends lost 0 bases and 0 bases, in that order; junction bases with no gene match: 5. CDR3 sequence: CASSQDARGGSYNEQFF. The CDR3 nucleotides are TGCGCCAGCAGCCAAGATGCACGCGGGGGCTCCTACAATGAGCAGTTCTTC.

The gene calls are TRBV11-2 and TRBJ2-3; 8 nucleotides line up with TRBD2. The CDR3 length is 15 residues. J gave up 1 base and V 5 bases, and 5 bases lay outside the gene matches. CDR1 SGHAT and CDR2 FQNNGV come from the germline V gene. CDR3: CASSTSGGGTDTQYF. The DNA for the CDR3 is TGTGCCAGCAGCACCAGCGGGGGAGGCACAGATACGCAGTATTTT.